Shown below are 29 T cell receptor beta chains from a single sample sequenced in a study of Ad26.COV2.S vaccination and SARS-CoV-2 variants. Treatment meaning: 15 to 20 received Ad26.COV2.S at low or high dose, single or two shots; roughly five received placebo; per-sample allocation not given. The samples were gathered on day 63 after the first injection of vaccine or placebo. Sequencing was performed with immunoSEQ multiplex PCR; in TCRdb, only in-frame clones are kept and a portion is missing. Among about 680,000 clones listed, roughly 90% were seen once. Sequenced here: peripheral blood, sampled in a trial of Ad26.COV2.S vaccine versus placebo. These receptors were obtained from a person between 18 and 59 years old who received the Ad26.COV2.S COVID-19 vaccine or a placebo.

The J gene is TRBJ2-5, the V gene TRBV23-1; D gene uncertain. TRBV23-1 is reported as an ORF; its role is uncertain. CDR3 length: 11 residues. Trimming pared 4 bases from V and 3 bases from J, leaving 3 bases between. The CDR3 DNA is TGCGCCAGCAGTCCAGAAGAGACCCAGTACTTC. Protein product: CASSPEETQYF.

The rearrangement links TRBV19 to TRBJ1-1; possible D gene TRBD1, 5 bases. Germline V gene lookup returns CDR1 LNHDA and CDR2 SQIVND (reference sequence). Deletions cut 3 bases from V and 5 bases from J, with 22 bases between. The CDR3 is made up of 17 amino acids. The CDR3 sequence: CASSIPFSGARSTEAFF. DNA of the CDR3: TGTGCCAGTAGTATCCCATTCTCTGGGGCACGAAGTACTGAAGCTTTCTTT.

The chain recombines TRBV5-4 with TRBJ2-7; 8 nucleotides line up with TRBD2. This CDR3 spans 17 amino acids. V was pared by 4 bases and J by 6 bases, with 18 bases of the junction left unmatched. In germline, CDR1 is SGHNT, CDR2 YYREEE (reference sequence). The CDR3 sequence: CASSPEGREDLLSEQYF. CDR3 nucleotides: TGTGCCAGCAGCCCCGAGGGGCGGGAGGATCTTCTCTCCGAGCAGTACTTC. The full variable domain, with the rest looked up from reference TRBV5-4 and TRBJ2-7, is ETGVTQSPTHLIKTRGQQVTLRCSSQSGHNTVSWYQQALGQGPQFIFQYYREEENGRGNFPPRFSGLQFPNYSSELNVNALELDDSALYLCASSPEGREDLLSEQYFGPGTRLTVT.

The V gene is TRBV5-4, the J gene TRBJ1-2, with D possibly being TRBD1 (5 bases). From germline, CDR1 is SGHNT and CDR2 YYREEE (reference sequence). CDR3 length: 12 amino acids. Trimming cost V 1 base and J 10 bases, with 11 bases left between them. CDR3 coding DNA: TGTGCCAGCAGCTTGCAGGTGGGGGACTACACCTTC. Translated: CASSLQVGDYTF.

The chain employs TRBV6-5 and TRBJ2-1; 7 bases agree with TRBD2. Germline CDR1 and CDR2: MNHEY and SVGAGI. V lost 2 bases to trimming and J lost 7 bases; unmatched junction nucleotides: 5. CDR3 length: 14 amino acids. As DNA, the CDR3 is TGTGCCAGCAGTTACGCGGGGGACGCGAATGAGCAGTTCTTC. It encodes CASSYAGDANEQFF.

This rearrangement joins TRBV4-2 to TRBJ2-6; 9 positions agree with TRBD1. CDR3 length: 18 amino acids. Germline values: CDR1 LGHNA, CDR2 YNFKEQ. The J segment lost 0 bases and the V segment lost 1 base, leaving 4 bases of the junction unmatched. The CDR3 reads CASSQGGGQGSGANVLTF. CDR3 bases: TGTGCCAGCAGCCAAGGAGGGGGACAGGGCTCTGGGGCCAACGTCCTGACTTTC.

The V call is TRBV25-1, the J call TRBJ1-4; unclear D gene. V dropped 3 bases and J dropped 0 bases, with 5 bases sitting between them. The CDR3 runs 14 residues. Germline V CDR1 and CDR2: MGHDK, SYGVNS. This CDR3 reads CASSDSATNEKLFF. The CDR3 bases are TGTGCCAGCAGTGACAGCGCAACTAATGAAAAACTGTTTTTT.

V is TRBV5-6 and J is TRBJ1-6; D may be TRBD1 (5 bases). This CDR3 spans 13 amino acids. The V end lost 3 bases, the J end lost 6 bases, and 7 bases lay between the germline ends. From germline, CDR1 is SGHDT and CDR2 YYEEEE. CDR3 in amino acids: CASSSDTNSPLHF. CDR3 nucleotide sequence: TGTGCCAGCAGCTCGGACACTAATTCACCCCTCCACTTT.

CDR3 amino acids: CASSSAGVYNEQFF. CDR3 in DNA: TGTGCCAGCAGTTCTGCGGGAGTCTACAATGAGCAGTTCTTC. V gene TRBV6-5 combines with J gene TRBJ2-1; 7 bases map to TRBD2. This CDR3 comprises 14 residues. Germline values: CDR1 MNHEY, CDR2 SVGAGI. The trim removed 4 bases at V and 3 bases at J, leaving 3 bases unmatched.

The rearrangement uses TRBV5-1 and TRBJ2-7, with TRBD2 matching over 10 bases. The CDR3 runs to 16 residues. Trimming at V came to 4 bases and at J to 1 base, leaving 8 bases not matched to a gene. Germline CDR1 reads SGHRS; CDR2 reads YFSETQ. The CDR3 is CASSPATSGWSYEQYF. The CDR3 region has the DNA TGCGCCAGCAGCCCCGCGACTAGCGGGTGGTCCTACGAGCAGTACTTC.

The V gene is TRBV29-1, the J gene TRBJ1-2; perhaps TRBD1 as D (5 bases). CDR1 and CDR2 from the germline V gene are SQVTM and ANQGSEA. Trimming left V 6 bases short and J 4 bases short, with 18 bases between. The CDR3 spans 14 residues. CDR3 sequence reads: CSVREGAESYGYTF. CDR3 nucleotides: TGCAGCGTCCGAGAAGGGGCAGAGAGCTATGGCTACACCTTC. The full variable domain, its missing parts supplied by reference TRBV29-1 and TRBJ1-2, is SAVISQKPSRDICQRGTSLTIQCQVDSQVTMMFWYRQQPGQSLTLIATANQGSEATYESGFVIDKFPISRPNLTFSTLTVSNMSPEDSSIYLCSVREGAESYGYTFGSGTRLTVV.

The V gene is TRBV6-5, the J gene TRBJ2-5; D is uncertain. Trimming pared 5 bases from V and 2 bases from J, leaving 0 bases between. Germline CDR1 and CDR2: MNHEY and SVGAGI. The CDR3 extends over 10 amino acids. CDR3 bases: TGTGCCAGCAGTCAAGAGACCCAGTACTTC. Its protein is CASSQETQYF.

The CDR3 nucleotides are TGTGCCAGCAGTCCGCGGGGTGCGGGATTCCTGGGGGATACGCAGTATTTT. As protein: CASSPRGAGFLGDTQYF. The chain has TRBV7-6 and TRBJ2-3; D possibly corresponds to TRBD2 (6 bases). The germline V and J ends were trimmed by 6 bases and 6 bases, with 25 bases remaining between them. The CDR3 length is 17 residues. The germline gives CDR1 SGHVS, CDR2 FNYEAQ.

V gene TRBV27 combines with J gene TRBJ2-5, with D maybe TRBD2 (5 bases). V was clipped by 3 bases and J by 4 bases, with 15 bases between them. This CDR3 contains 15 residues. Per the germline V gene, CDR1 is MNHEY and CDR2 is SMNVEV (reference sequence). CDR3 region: CASSFGRGVTETQYF. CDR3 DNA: TGTGCCAGCAGTTTTGGTCGGGGTGTCACAGAGACCCAGTACTTC.

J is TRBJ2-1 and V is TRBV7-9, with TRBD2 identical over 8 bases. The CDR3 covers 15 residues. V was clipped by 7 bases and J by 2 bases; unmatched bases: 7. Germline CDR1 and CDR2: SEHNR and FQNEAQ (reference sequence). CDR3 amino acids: CASILAGSPYNEQFF. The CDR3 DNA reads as TGTGCCAGCATTTTAGCGGGGAGTCCCTACAATGAGCAGTTCTTC. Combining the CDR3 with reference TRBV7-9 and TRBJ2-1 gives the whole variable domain DTGVSQNPRHKITKRGQNVTFRCDPISEHNRLYWYRQTLGQGPEFLTYFQNEAQLEKSRLLSDRFSAERPKGSFSTLEIQRTEQGDSAMYLCASILAGSPYNEQFFGPGTRLTVL.

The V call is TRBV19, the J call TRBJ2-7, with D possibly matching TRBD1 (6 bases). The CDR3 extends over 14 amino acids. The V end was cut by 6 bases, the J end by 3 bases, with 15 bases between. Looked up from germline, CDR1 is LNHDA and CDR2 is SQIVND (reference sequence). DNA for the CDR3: TGTGCCAGTAGCTCCCGGGACACTGACTACGAGCAGTACTTC. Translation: CASSSRDTDYEQYF.

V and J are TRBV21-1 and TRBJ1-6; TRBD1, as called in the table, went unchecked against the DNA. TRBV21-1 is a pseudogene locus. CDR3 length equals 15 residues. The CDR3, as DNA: TGTGCCAGCAGCAAAGAGTCCGCCACATCTTCACCCCTCCACTTT. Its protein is CASSKESATSSPLHF.

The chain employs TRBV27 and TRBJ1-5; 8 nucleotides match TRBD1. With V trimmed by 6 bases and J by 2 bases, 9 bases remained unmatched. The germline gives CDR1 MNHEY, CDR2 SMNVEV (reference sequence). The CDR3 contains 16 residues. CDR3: CASSLTGVGGNQPQHF. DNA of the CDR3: TGTGCCAGCAGCCTGACAGGGGTAGGCGGCAATCAGCCCCAGCATTTT.

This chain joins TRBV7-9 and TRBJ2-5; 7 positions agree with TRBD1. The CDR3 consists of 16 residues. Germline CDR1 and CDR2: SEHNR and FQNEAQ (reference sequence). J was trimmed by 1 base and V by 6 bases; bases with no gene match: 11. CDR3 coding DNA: TGTGCCAGCAGTCTACCTCCCGGGACAGTCCAAGAGACCCAGTACTTC. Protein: CASSLPPGTVQETQYF.

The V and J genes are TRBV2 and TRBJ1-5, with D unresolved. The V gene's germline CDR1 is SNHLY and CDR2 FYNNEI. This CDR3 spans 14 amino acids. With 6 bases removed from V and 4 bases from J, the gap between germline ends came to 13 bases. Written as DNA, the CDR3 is TGTGCCAGCAGCGCCACTCCGTGGAATCAGCCCCAGCATTTT. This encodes CASSATPWNQPQHF.

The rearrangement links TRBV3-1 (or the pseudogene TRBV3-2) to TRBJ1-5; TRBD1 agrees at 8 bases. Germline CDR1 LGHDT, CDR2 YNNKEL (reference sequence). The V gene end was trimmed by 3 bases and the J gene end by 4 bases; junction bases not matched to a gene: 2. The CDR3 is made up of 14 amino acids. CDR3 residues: CASSQDRANQPQHF. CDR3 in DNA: TGTGCCAGCAGCCAGGACAGGGCGAATCAGCCCCAGCATTTT.

The CDR3 DNA reads as TGTGCCAGCAGTTCTATAAACACCGCCTCCTACGAGCAGTACTTC. Its protein product is CASSSINTASYEQYF. J is TRBJ2-7 and V is TRBV6-6; D ambiguous. The germline CDR1 and CDR2 sequences are MNHNY and SVGAGI (reference sequence). The CDR3 has 15 amino acids. Trimming removed 4 bases at V and 0 bases at J, with 13 bases between.

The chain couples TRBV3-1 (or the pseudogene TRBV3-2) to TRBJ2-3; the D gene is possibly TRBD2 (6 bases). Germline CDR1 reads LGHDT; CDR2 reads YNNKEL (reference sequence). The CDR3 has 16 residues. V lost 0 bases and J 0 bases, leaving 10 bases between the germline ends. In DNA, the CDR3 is TGTGCCAGCAGCCAAGATTCCGGGGGAAGCACAGATACGCAGTATTTT. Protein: CASSQDSGGSTDTQYF.

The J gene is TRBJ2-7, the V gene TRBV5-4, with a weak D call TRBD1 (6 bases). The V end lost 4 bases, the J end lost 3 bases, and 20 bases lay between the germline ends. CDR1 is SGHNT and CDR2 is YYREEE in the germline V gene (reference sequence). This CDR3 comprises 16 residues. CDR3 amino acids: CASSLPGQLSLYEQYF. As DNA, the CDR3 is TGTGCCAGCAGCCTCCCGGGACAACTCTCCCTCTACGAGCAGTACTTC.

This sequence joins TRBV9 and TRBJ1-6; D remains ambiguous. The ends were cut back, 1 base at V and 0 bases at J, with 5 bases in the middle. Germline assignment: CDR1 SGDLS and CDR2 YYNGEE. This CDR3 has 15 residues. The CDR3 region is CASSVQSSYNSPLHF. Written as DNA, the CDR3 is TGTGCCAGCAGCGTACAGAGCTCCTATAATTCACCCCTCCACTTT.

This CDR3 reads CASRRSSGNYGYTF. The CDR3 DNA is TGTGCCAGTAGACGATCATCCGGGAACTATGGCTACACCTTC. This sequence joins TRBV19 and TRBJ1-2; D call uncertain. Trimming pared 6 bases from V and 2 bases from J, leaving 13 bases between. The CDR3 totals 14 residues. CDR1 is LNHDA, CDR2 SQIVND, per germline (reference sequence).

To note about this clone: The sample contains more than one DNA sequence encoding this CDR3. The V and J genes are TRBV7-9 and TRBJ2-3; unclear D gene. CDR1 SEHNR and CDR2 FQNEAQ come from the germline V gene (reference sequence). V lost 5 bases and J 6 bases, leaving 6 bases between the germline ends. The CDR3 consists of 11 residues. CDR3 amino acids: CASSPVDTQYF. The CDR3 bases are TGTGCCAGCAGCCCGGTGGATACGCAGTATTTT.

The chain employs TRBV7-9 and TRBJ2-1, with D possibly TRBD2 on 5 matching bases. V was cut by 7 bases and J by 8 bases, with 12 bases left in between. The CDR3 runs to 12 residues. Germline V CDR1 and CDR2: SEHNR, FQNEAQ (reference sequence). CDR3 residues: CASTLGSHEQFF. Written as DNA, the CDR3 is TGTGCCAGCACCCTAGGGAGCCATGAGCAGTTCTTC.

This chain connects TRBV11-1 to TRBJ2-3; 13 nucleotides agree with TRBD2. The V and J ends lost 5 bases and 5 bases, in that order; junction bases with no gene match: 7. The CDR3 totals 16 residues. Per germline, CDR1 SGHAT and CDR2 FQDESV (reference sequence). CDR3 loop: CASSPWTSGGIDTQYF. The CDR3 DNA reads TGTGCCAGCAGCCCTTGGACTAGCGGGGGCATAGATACGCAGTATTTT.